The T cell receptor beta chain described here comes from a study of spatial heterogeneity in lung cancer. By sample fraction, this clonotype is large. The antigen is undetermined. MiXCR, run by TCRdb on the 5' RACE reads, gives a single entry per CDR3 protein. The data show 500 to 600 distinct CDR3 sequences, approximately 12% seen once. Noted time point: sample taken at primary tumor resection. Trimming cost V 0 bases and J 8 bases, with 13 bases left between them. Germline values: CDR1 SGHVS, CDR2 FQNEAQ. CDR3 length: 14 amino acids. Findings and limits, study-wide: For expanded intratumoral alpha and beta TCRs, counts tracked tumor mutation counts. The study found that ubiquitous and regional expanded TCR counts tracked ubiquitous and regional nonsynonymous mutations, respectively.

The V and J genes are TRBV7-8 and TRBJ1-2; D is uncertain. The sequence was collected from a male donor with early-stage non-small cell lung cancer. The input for sequencing was lung tumor tissue, taken at surgery. The DNA for the CDR3 is TGTGCCAGCAGCTTAGCGTCTAGCGGGAGAGGCTACACCTTC. This gives the protein CASSLASSGRGYTF.